A single sample gave rise to the 10 T cell receptor beta chains below, sequenced in a study of blood T cell repertoires in COVID-19. Measured with immunoSEQ multiplex PCR; TCRdb has only the in-frame clones, and not every one. The table has under 95,000 clones, about 86% seen once. The specimen was peripheral blood. These receptors all come from an elderly man in a cohort sampled during active COVID-19.

This clone occurred a few times. As DNA, the CDR3 is TGTGCCAGCAGCTTAGGGGCTAGCGGGGGAAACACCGGGGAGCTGTTTTTT. It translates to CASSLGASGGNTGELFF. The chain employs TRBV7-6 and TRBJ2-2; TRBD2 matches 10 bases. Per germline, CDR1 SGHVS and CDR2 FNYEAQ. This CDR3 spans 17 amino acids. The V and J ends lost 1 base and 2 bases, in that order; junction bases with no gene match: 4.

This clone was counted between two and nine times. V is TRBV29-1 and J is TRBJ1-2; 7 bases fit TRBD1. The CDR3 loop spans 18 amino acids. V shed 6 bases, J shed 0 bases, and the junction held 19 bases outside the gene matches. In germline, CDR1 is SQVTM, CDR2 ANQGSEA. The CDR3 reads CSVVGQPITGKANYGYTF. CDR3 DNA sequence: TGCAGCGTAGTGGGACAGCCGATAACGGGTAAAGCTAACTATGGCTACACCTTC.

This clone was recorded once. Here the CDR3 DNA reads TGTGCCAGCAGTTATTTACAAGGAGGTGGGGCCAACGTCCTGACTTTC. Translated: CASSYLQGGGANVLTF. The rearrangement links TRBV6-5 to TRBJ2-6, with TRBD2 as a possible D gene (5 bases). With 3 bases removed from V and 3 bases from J, the gap between germline ends came to 12 bases. This CDR3 is 16 amino acids long. Germline V CDR1 and CDR2: MNHEY, SVGAGI.

V is TRBV7-8 and J is TRBJ1-2, with a tentative D call TRBD1 (5 bases). This CDR3 has 16 amino acids. The germline V gene encodes CDR1 SGHVS and CDR2 FQNEAQ. Trimming removed 0 bases at V and 0 bases at J, with 11 bases between. The CDR3 is CASSLAAGGANYGYTF. The CDR3 DNA follows: TGTGCCAGCAGCTTAGCGGCGGGGGGGGCTAACTATGGCTACACCTTC.

This clone was recorded only once. This chain links TRBV28 with TRBJ1-1, with D tentatively TRBD1 (6 bases). Germline-derived CDR1 and CDR2 are MDHEN and SYDVKM. Between the trimmed V and J ends, which lost 5 bases and 1 base, there was a span of 14 bases. The CDR3 totals 15 residues. CDR3 bases: TGTGCCAGCAGTCCGACAGTCAGGGGGAACACTGAAGCTTTCTTT. It codes for CASSPTVRGNTEAFF. Supplemented by reference TRBV28 and TRBJ1-1, the full variable domain reads DVKVTQSSRYLVKRTGEKVFLECVQDMDHENMFWYRQDPGLGLRLIYFSYDVKMKEKGDIPEGYSVSREKKERFSLILESASTNQTSMYLCASSPTVRGNTEAFFGQGTRLTVV.

The chain joins TRBV3-1 (or the pseudogene TRBV3-2) to TRBJ2-1; a weak D match, TRBD1 (6 bases). Germline values: CDR1 LGHDT, CDR2 YNNKEL (reference sequence). V was pared by 3 bases and J by 10 bases, with 10 bases between. The CDR3 extends over 12 amino acids. The CDR3 here is CASSQTGREQFF. The CDR3 nucleotides read TGTGCCAGCAGCCAGACAGGTCGGGAGCAGTTCTTC.

The chain is built from TRBV27 and TRBJ2-7; D is perhaps TRBD2 (6 bases). This CDR3 is 13 amino acids long. With 8 bases removed from V and 3 bases from J, the gap between germline ends came to 14 bases. Germline CDR1 reads MNHEY; CDR2 reads SMNVEV (reference sequence). CDR3 sequence: CASRLVGGYEQYF. The CDR3 DNA sequence: TGTGCCAGCCGGCTTGTGGGGGGCTACGAGCAGTACTTC.

This clone has more than one count but fewer than ten. Other DNA sequences of this sample code for an identical CDR3. This chain uses TRBV18 with TRBJ1-2, with 8 bases lining up with TRBD1. In germline, CDR1 is KGHSH, CDR2 LQKENI. The CDR3 runs 15 residues. V shed 2 bases, J shed 1 base, and the junction held 3 bases outside the gene matches. This CDR3 is CASSPLGQGNYGYTF. The CDR3 DNA is TGTGCCAGCTCACCATTAGGACAGGGTAACTATGGCTACACCTTC.

V usage is TRBV6-1 and J usage is TRBJ2-7; 9 bases are shared with TRBD1. The CDR3 extends over 15 amino acids. The germline gives CDR1 MNHNS, CDR2 SASEGT. Losses at the gene ends were 1 base for V and 9 bases for J; bases not matched to a gene: 10. In DNA, the CDR3 is TGTGCCAGCAGTGAAGGGGGACAGGGCTTGAAGGTGCAGTACGTC. Translating gives CASSEGGQGLKVQYV.

The chain has TRBV19 and TRBJ2-2; TRBD2 matches 7 bases. Germline CDR1 reads LNHDA; CDR2 reads SQIVND (reference sequence). The length of the CDR3 is 15 residues. The trim removed 5 bases at V and 5 bases at J, leaving 8 bases unmatched. DNA for the CDR3: TGTGCCAGTAGTCAAGGGGACTACTTTACCGGGGAGCTGTTTTTT. Encoded protein: CASSQGDYFTGELFF.